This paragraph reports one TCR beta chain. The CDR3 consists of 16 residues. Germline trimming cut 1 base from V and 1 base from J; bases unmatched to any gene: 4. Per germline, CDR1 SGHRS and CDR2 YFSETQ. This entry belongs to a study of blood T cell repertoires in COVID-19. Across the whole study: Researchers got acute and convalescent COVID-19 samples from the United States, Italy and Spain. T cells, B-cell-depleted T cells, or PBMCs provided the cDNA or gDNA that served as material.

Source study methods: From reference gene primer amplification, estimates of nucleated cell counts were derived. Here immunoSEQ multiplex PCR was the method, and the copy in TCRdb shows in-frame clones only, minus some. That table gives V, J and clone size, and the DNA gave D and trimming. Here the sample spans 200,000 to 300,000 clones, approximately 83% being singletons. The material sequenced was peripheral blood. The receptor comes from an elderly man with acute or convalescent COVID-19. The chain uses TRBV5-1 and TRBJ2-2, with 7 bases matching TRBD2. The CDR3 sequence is CASSLFREVNTGELFF. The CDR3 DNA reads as TGCGCCAGCAGCTTGTTCCGGGAGGTGAACACCGGGGAGCTGTTTTTT.